Following are 15 T cell receptor beta chains from one sample sequenced in a study of cytomegalovirus exposure and HLA in healthy donors. The PCR was carried out with 60 Vbeta primers and 13 Jbeta primers. The protocol was immunoSEQ multiplex PCR, while the TCRdb copy is restricted to in-frame clones and leaves out a portion. The sample yields about 36,000 clones, about 70% seen once. The sequencing sample was made of PBMCs. The receptors here all came from a man aged 25-40 years in good health and CMV-seronegative.

This clone was observed a single time. V and J are TRBV6-5 and TRBJ1-1; 7 bases are shared with TRBD1. The CDR3 contains 15 residues. Germline V gives CDR1 MNHEY, CDR2 SVGAGI. The junction had 6 bases not matched to a gene; V was cut back by 0 bases and J by 5 bases. CDR3 sequence: CASSYSRGQWTEAFF. CDR3 sequence (DNA): TGTGCCAGCAGTTACTCCAGGGGACAGTGGACTGAAGCTTTCTTT.

This chain links TRBV6-5 with TRBJ2-5, with 7 bases identical to TRBD1. The CDR3 is 15 amino acids. With V trimmed by 7 bases and J by 1 base, 9 bases remained unmatched. Germline V lookup: CDR1 MNHEY, CDR2 SVGAGI. CDR3 nucleotide sequence: TGTGCCAGCACCCGGCGAGGGGGCCCCCAAGAGACCCAGTACTTC. Amino acids: CASTRRGGPQETQYF.

The chain employs TRBV28 and TRBJ2-2, with TRBD1 matching 9 bases. CDR1 is MDHEN and CDR2 is SYDVKM in the germline V gene. This CDR3 contains 15 residues. The ends lost 5 bases at V and 5 bases at J; junction bases unmatched: 6. The CDR3 nucleotides are TGTGCCAGCAGTCTCACGGACAGGGGAACCGGGGAGCTGTTTTTT. Amino acid sequence: CASSLTDRGTGELFF.

This clone was observed a few times. The V and J genes are TRBV6-5 and TRBJ1-6, with TRBD1 matching over 7 bases. The trim removed 7 bases at V and 9 bases at J, leaving 9 bases unmatched. The CDR3 contains 14 residues. Per germline, CDR1 MNHEY and CDR2 SVGAGI. This CDR3 is CASNRQGYRSPLHF. The CDR3 DNA sequence: TGTGCCAGCAACCGACAGGGATATCGTTCACCCCTCCACTTT.

This chain links TRBV20-1 with TRBJ1-1; D is uncertain. The CDR3 sequence is 11 residues long. Germline V gene lookup returns CDR1 DFQATT and CDR2 SNEGSKA (reference sequence). The V and J ends lost 1 base and 10 bases respectively, with 10 bases between them. The CDR3, as DNA: TGCAGTGCTAGAGGAGTAATCGGAGCTTTCTTT. This gives the protein CSARGVIGAFF.

The chain is built from TRBV4-2 and TRBJ2-5; 9 positions agree with TRBD2. Per germline, CDR1 LGHNA and CDR2 YNFKEQ. V shed 1 base and J 7 bases; nucleotides not matched to a gene: 4. CDR3 length: 14 amino acids. In DNA form, the CDR3 reads TGTGCCAGCAGCCAAGCGGAACTAGCGGGGACCCAGTACTTC. Translation: CASSQAELAGTQYF.

The rearrangement joins TRBV4-1 to TRBJ2-5; possible D gene TRBD1, 6 bases. This CDR3 has 14 residues. The germline V and J ends were trimmed by 1 base and 1 base, with 7 bases remaining between them. CDR1 is MGHRA, CDR2 YSYEKL, per germline. The CDR3 reads CASSQADSQETQYF. In DNA, the CDR3 is TGCGCCAGCAGCCAAGCGGACAGCCAAGAGACCCAGTACTTC.

The V call is TRBV9, the J call TRBJ2-3; 11 bases align to TRBD2. The CDR3 spans 15 residues. Germline CDR1 and CDR2: SGDLS and YYNGEE. Trimming at V came to 6 bases and at J to 0 bases, leaving 3 bases not matched to a gene. This chain's CDR3 is CASNLAGGSTDTQYF. The DNA of the CDR3 is TGTGCCAGCAATTTAGCGGGGGGGAGCACAGATACGCAGTATTTT.

The rearrangement uses TRBV5-1 and TRBJ1-1; maybe TRBD1 (5 bases). CDR3 length: 14 residues. Trimming shortened V by 2 bases and J by 2 bases, and 10 bases separated the two germline ends. Germline CDR1 and CDR2: SGHRS and YFSETQ. This chain's CDR3 is CASSFFDRNTEAFF. CDR3 sequence (DNA): TGCGCCAGCAGCTTTTTCGACAGAAACACTGAAGCTTTCTTT.

The rearrangement links TRBV6-5 to TRBJ2-2; possibly TRBD2 for D (5 bases). The CDR3 has 14 amino acids. Trimming removed 6 bases at V and 4 bases at J, with 12 bases between. CDR1 and CDR2 from the germline V gene are MNHEY and SVGAGI. DNA for the CDR3: TGTGCCAGCAGGAGCCGGGGTAGCACCGGGGAGCTGTTTTTT. It encodes CASRSRGSTGELFF.

The J gene is TRBJ1-3, the V gene TRBV10-3, with 11 bases identical to TRBD1. The germline gives CDR1 ENHRY, CDR2 SYGVKD. CDR3 length equals 15 residues. Trimming at V came to 5 bases and at J to 9 bases, leaving 9 bases not matched to a gene. CDR3 nucleotides: TGTGCCATCAGTCGGGACAGGGGGTACCTTGGCACCATATATTTT. It yields the protein CAISRDRGYLGTIYF.

This sequence joins TRBV4-3 and TRBJ1-1; 7 nucleotides line up with TRBD1. Germline V lookup: CDR1 LGHNA, CDR2 YSLEER. J lost 6 bases, V lost 0 bases, and 1 base had no gene match. There are 13 residues in the CDR3. CDR3 DNA: TGCGCCAGCAGCCAAGAGACAGGGTCTGAAGCTTTCTTT. It codes for CASSQETGSEAFF.

The V and J genes are TRBV6-5 and TRBJ1-2, with 7 bases fitting TRBD1. CDR1 MNHEY and CDR2 SVGAGI come from the germline V gene. The V and J ends lost 2 bases and 0 bases, in that order; junction bases with no gene match: 3. This CDR3 is built from 15 residues. The CDR3 bases are TGTGCCAGCAGTTACGGGGGGACAGCTAACTATGGCTACACCTTC. It yields the protein CASSYGGTANYGYTF.

The V and J genes are TRBV7-2 and TRBJ1-5; perhaps TRBD1 as D (5 bases). The V and J ends lost 5 bases and 3 bases respectively, with 11 bases between them. The germline gives CDR1 SGHTA, CDR2 FQGNSA. CDR3 length: 14 residues. The CDR3 region has the DNA TGTGCCAGCAGCCCAGGGATTAACAATCAGCCCCAGCATTTT. It is translated as CASSPGINNQPQHF.

The chain links TRBV29-1 to TRBJ1-2; 10 bases agree with TRBD1. This CDR3 comprises 13 residues. Germline V lookup: CDR1 SQVTM, CDR2 ANQGSEA. V shed 3 bases, J shed 8 bases, and the junction held 6 bases outside the gene matches. CDR3 DNA: TGCAGCGTTGATACTGGACAGGGGGGAGGCTACACCTTC. Translated, it gives CSVDTGQGGGYTF.